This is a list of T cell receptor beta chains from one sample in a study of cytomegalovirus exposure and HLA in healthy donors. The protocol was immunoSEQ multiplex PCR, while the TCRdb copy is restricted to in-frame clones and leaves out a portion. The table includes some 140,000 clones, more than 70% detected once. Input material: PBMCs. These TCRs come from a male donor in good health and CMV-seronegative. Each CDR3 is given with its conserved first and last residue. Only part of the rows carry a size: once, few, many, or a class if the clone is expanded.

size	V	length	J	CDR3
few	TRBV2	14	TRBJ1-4	CASRGTGGNEKLFF
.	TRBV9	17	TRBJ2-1	CASSTPSSGGAHNEQFF
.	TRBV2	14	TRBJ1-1	CASSELLEGAKGFF
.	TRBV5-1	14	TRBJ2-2	CASLRDKNTGELFF
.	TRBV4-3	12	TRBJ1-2	CASSPGQLGYTF
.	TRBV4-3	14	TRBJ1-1	CASSQESGGAEAFF
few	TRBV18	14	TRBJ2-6	CASSTYGQGDVLTF
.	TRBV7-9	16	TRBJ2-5	CASSRGGGEYQETQYF
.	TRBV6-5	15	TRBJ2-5	CASSHHRDRTGPQYF
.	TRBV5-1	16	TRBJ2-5	CASSGGTGGYQETQYF
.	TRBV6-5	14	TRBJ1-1	CASREGTANTEAFF
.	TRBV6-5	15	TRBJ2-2	CASSGQLLNTGELFF
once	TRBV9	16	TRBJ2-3	CASSEGGKGPRDTQYF
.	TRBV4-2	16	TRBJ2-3	CASSQDQGARTDTQYF
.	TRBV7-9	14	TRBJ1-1	CASSSSQVNTEAFF
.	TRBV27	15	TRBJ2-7	CASSFTGTGSGEQYF
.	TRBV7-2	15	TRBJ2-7	CASSPWDRGSYEQYF
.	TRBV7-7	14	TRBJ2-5	CASSLAGGQETQYF
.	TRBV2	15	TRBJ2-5	CASNIAGGAGETQYF
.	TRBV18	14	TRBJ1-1	CASSLASAVAGAFF
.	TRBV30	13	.	CAWKDRGGYEQYF
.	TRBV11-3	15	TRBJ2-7	CASSLNGQGLLEQYF
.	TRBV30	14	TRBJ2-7	CAWTTGTGRREQYF
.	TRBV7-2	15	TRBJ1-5	CASSSPGGGNQPQHF
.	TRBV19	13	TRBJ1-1	CASSSQLNTEAFF
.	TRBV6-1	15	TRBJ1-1	CASSEARGGRTEAFF
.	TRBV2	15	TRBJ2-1	CASCEKSSSYNEQFF
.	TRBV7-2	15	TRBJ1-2	CASSLGLPANYGYTF
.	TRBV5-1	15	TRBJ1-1	CASSSYRGANTEAFF
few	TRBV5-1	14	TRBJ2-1	CASSGRQGYNEQFF
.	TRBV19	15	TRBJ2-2	CASSADREGTGELFF
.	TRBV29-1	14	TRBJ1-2	CSVEDLSGVNGYTF
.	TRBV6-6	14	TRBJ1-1	CASSYRGGNTEAFF
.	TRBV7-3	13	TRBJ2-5	CASSPRYQETQYF
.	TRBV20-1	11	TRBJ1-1	CSVAVNTEAFF
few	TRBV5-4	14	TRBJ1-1	CASSPPPGDTEAFF
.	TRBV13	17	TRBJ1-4	CASSLGGAGSTNEKLFF
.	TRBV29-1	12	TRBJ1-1	CSGGTGETEAFF
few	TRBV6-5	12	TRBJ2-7	CASSLNKGEQYF
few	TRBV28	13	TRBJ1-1	CASRLDQGGTAFF
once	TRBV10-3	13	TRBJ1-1	CAISDWAVTEAFF
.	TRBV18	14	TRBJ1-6	CASSLRPLDSPLHF
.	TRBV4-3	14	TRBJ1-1	CASSQGGEGTEAFF
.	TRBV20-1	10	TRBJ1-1	CSARYVRAFF
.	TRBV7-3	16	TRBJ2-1	CASSLTSGGGKNEQFF
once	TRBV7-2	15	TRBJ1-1	CASTLSDRAQTEAFF
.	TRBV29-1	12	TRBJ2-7	CSVTSGGYEQYF
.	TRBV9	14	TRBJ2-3	CASSGVGGADTQYF
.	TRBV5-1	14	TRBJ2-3	CASSSGGQTDTQYF
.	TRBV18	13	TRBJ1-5	CASSRAGYQPQHF
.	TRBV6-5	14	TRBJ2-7	CASSRGGTSYEQYF